These 25 T cell receptor beta chains were all obtained from the same sample, sequenced in a study of T cell changes during pregnancy in multiple sclerosis. Clones were sequenced by immunoSEQ multiplex PCR, and TCRdb holds only the in-frame ones, with some missing. The sample has 56,000 or so clones, about nine tenths seen once; the top ten hold 1.8%. Here the sequenced sample was peripheral blood, taken after pregnancy. The source of these receptors is a female donor with multiple sclerosis, enrolled in a pregnancy study.

The rearrangement uses TRBV30 and TRBJ1-3, with 7 bases fitting TRBD1. Losses at the gene ends were 4 bases for V and 0 bases for J; bases not matched to a gene: 6. Germline lookup yields CDR1 GTSNPN and CDR2 SVGIG (reference sequence). The CDR3 extends over 15 amino acids. The CDR3 spells CAWNKGQSSGNTIYF. The CDR3 DNA reads TGTGCCTGGAACAAGGGACAGAGCTCTGGAAACACCATATATTTT.

The chain employs TRBV5-5 and TRBJ2-7; maybe TRBD2 (5 bases). Germline CDR1 and CDR2: SGHKS and YYEKEE (reference sequence). The CDR3 contains 13 residues. V was cut by 1 base and J by 4 bases, with 9 bases left in between. The DNA for the CDR3 is TGTGCCAGCAGCTTGTACCGGGGTTACGAGCAGTACTTC. It encodes CASSLYRGYEQYF.

The chain links TRBV7-3 to TRBJ1-6; D is undetermined. Trimming stripped 2 bases from V and 10 bases from J, with 15 bases between. The CDR3 covers 15 residues. Germline assignment: CDR1 SGHTA and CDR2 FQGTGA. The CDR3 region has the DNA TGTGCCAGCAGCTTAGGCGCGGGCCTAGGGTCACCCCTCCACTTT. Its translation: CASSLGAGLGSPLHF.

V usage is TRBV27 and J usage is TRBJ2-3; 8 nucleotides match TRBD1. This CDR3 is 15 amino acids long. Per the germline V gene, CDR1 is MNHEY and CDR2 is SMNVEV (reference sequence). Trimming took 8 bases from V and 4 from J; bases not matched to a gene: 11. The DNA for the CDR3 is TGTGCCAGCCTAGAAGACAGGGGAAGCCCAGATACGCAGTATTTT. Its protein is CASLEDRGSPDTQYF.

The rearrangement joins TRBV2 to TRBJ1-5; D perhaps matches TRBD1 (5 bases). CDR1 SNHLY and CDR2 FYNNEI come from the germline V gene. V was cut by 3 bases and J by 7 bases, with 13 bases left in between. The CDR3 spans 14 residues. CDR3 region: CASSDRTMGQPQHF. The CDR3 nucleotides are TGTGCCAGCAGTGACAGGACAATGGGCCAGCCCCAGCATTTT.

The chain is built from TRBV6-5 and TRBJ1-4; TRBD1 might be the D (6 bases). The V end was cut by 6 bases, the J end by 8 bases, with 13 bases between. The CDR3 runs to 13 residues. Germline CDR1 MNHEY, CDR2 SVGAGI. CDR3 amino acids: CASRGTIPEKLFF. The CDR3 coding sequence is TGTGCCAGCAGAGGGACAATTCCGGAAAAACTGTTTTTT.

V gene TRBV13 combines with J gene TRBJ2-4; D remains ambiguous. V lost 5 bases and J lost 7, with 15 bases in between. The CDR3 loop spans 14 amino acids. Germline lookup yields CDR1 PRHDT and CDR2 FYEKMQ (reference sequence). The CDR3 loop is CASSPRGSFNIQYF. The CDR3 region has the DNA TGTGCCAGCAGCCCACGCGGCAGTTTCAACATTCAGTACTTC.

The chain combines TRBV18 with TRBJ2-3; 8 nucleotides agree with TRBD2. Trimming at V came to 3 bases and at J to 2 bases, leaving 7 bases not matched to a gene. CDR1 KGHSH and CDR2 LQKENI come from the germline V gene. This CDR3 has 16 amino acids. The CDR3 protein is CASSPRRGAPTDTQYF. CDR3 nucleotides: TGTGCCAGCTCACCTCGGCGGGGGGCTCCCACAGATACGCAGTATTTT. Drawing the rest from reference TRBV18 and TRBJ2-3, the complete variable domain is NAGVMQNPRHLVRRRGQEARLRCSPMKGHSHVYWYRQLPEEGLKFMVYLQKENIIDESGMPKERFSAEFPKEGPSILRIQQVVRGDSAAYFCASSPRRGAPTDTQYFGPGTRLTVL.

The genes are TRBV7-2 and TRBJ1-4; 7 nucleotides match TRBD1. Germline loops: CDR1 SGHTA, CDR2 FQGNSA. The CDR3 runs 17 residues. Trimming at V came to 1 base and at J to 2 bases, leaving 7 bases not matched to a gene. DNA for the CDR3: TGTGCCAGCAGCTTAGACAGGGGTAGTGGGACTAATGAAAAACTGTTTTTT. Translated, it gives CASSLDRGSGTNEKLFF. Together with reference TRBV7-2 and TRBJ1-4, the CDR3 gives the full variable domain: GAGVSQSPSNKVTEKGKDVELRCDPISGHTALYWYRQSLGQGLEFLIYFQGNSAPDKSGLPSDRFSAERTGGSVSTLTIQRTQQEDSAVYLCASSLDRGSGTNEKLFFGSGTQLSVL.

The chain has TRBV7-3 and TRBJ2-7; D not certain. The CDR3 spans 14 residues. Per the germline V gene, CDR1 is SGHTA and CDR2 is FQGTGA. Trimming left V 5 bases short and J 0 bases short, with 11 bases between. The CDR3 sequence: CASSPGSSSYEQYF. The CDR3 DNA sequence: TGTGCCAGCAGCCCCGGTTCGAGCTCCTACGAGCAGTACTTC.

The V call is TRBV6-4, the J call TRBJ2-3, with D possibly being TRBD1 (5 bases). The V and J ends lost 2 bases and 4 bases respectively, with 10 bases between them. Looked up from germline, CDR1 is MRHNA and CDR2 is SNTAGT. The CDR3 has 14 amino acids. As DNA, the CDR3 is TGTGCCAGCAGTGACGCCGAAGGGGCAGATACGCAGTATTTT. It is translated as CASSDAEGADTQYF.

CDR3 nucleotide sequence: TGTGCCATCAGTGAGTCGGCAGGCCAAGAGACCCAGTACTTC. Protein product: CAISESAGQETQYF. This rearrangement joins TRBV10-3 to TRBJ2-5, with D uncertain. Deletions cut 0 bases from V and 1 base from J, with 6 bases between. The CDR3 consists of 14 residues. Germline-derived CDR1 and CDR2 are ENHRY and SYGVKD.

The gene calls are TRBV5-1 and TRBJ2-1, with 11 positions matching TRBD1. Germline-derived CDR1 and CDR2 are SGHRS and YFSETQ. The junction had 7 bases not matched to a gene; V was cut back by 4 bases and J by 1 base. CDR3 size: 17 residues. The CDR3 sequence is CASSPGTGGLSYNEQFF. The CDR3 nucleotides read TGCGCCAGCAGCCCCGGGACAGGGGGGCTATCCTACAATGAGCAGTTCTTC.

This chain uses TRBV19 with TRBJ2-1, with no clear D. The germline gives CDR1 LNHDA, CDR2 SQIVND (reference sequence). The CDR3 has 14 residues. The ends were cut back, 9 bases at V and 0 bases at J, with 12 bases in the middle. CDR3 DNA sequence: TGTGCCAGGATCCCCCGAGTCTCCTACAATGAGCAGTTCTTC. Residues: CARIPRVSYNEQFF.

This chain links TRBV27 with TRBJ1-6; D is unresolved. Per the germline V gene, CDR1 is MNHEY and CDR2 is SMNVEV (reference sequence). The germline V and J ends were trimmed by 6 bases and 7 bases, with 7 bases remaining between them. There are 12 residues in the CDR3. CDR3 in amino acids: CASRTFNSPLHF. For the CDR3, the DNA is TGTGCCAGCAGGACATTCAATTCACCCCTCCACTTT.

The chain combines TRBV6-6 with TRBJ2-3; tentatively, D is TRBD2 (6 bases). This CDR3 has 16 amino acids. With 4 bases removed from V and 1 base from J, the gap between germline ends came to 15 bases. Germline loops: CDR1 MNHNY, CDR2 SVGAGI (reference sequence). Written as DNA, the CDR3 is TGTGCCAGCAGTTCGACTAGTTTAGGGGGCACAGATACGCAGTATTTT. Translation gives CASSSTSLGGTDTQYF.

The CDR3 here is CASSERWTGSDGELFF. CDR3 nucleotides: TGTGCCAGCAGTGAGCGCTGGACAGGGTCGGACGGGGAGCTGTTTTTT. The genes are TRBV6-1 and TRBJ2-2; 8 bases fit TRBD1. The J segment lost 7 bases and the V segment lost 3 bases, leaving 10 bases of the junction unmatched. CDR3 length equals 16 residues. Germline V gives CDR1 MNHNS, CDR2 SASEGT.

This chain joins TRBV11-2 and TRBJ2-7; a weak D match, TRBD1 (5 bases). The CDR3 spans 13 residues. The germline V gene encodes CDR1 SGHAT and CDR2 FQNNGV. V lost 1 base, J lost 6 bases, and 10 bases lay in between. CDR3: CASSLGVGPEQYF. CDR3 nucleotide sequence: TGTGCCAGCAGCTTAGGCGTGGGGCCCGAGCAGTACTTC. The entire variable domain, with the rest obtained from reference TRBV11-2 and TRBJ2-7, is as follows: EAGVAQSPRYKIIEKRQSVAFWCNPISGHATLYWYQQILGQGPKLLIQFQNNGVVDDSQLPKDRFSAERLKGVDSTLKIQPAKLEDSAVYLCASSLGVGPEQYFGPGTRLTVT.

The chain combines TRBV6-5 with TRBJ1-6; tentative D call: TRBD1 (6 bases). The ends were cut back, 6 bases at V and 5 bases at J, with 14 bases in the middle. The CDR3 contains 15 residues. CDR1 is MNHEY and CDR2 is SVGAGI in the germline V gene. The CDR3 sequence is CASSRGGQDNSPLHF. CDR3 in DNA: TGTGCCAGCAGCCGCGGGGGGCAGGATAATTCACCCCTCCACTTT.

The V call is TRBV4-3, the J call TRBJ1-2; TRBD1 agrees at 8 bases. Germline V lookup: CDR1 LGHNA, CDR2 YSLEER. V trimming: 6 bases; J trimming: 6 bases; junction bases outside the gene matches: 9. CDR3 length: 14 amino acids. The CDR3 region has the DNA TGCGCCAGCAGACGCGACAGGGGAGTGGATGGCTACACCTTC. Its protein product is CASRRDRGVDGYTF.

This sequence joins TRBV19 and TRBJ1-1; possible D gene TRBD1, 5 bases. CDR3 length: 15 amino acids. Germline CDR1 reads LNHDA; CDR2 reads SQIVND (reference sequence). V lost 1 base, J lost 3 bases, and 12 bases lay in between. DNA for the CDR3: TGTGCCAGTAGTATAGGGTCCGGGGGTTACACTGAAGCTTTCTTT. It is translated as CASSIGSGGYTEAFF.

The V and J genes are TRBV2 and TRBJ2-7; D gene uncertain. Germline V CDR1 and CDR2: SNHLY, FYNNEI. The CDR3 length is 14 residues. V lost 3 bases to trimming and J lost 5 bases, with 14 bases between them. CDR3 DNA: TGTGCCAGCAGTGACGCCAGGTTCAGTCACGAGCAGTACTTC. Its translation is CASSDARFSHEQYF. Variable domain in full (rest from reference TRBV2 and TRBJ2-7): EPEVTQTPSHQVTQMGQEVILRCVPISNHLYFYWYRQILGQKVEFLVSFYNNEISEKSEIFDDQFSVERPDGSNFTLKIRSTKLEDSAMYFCASSDARFSHEQYFGPGTRLTVT.

The chain joins TRBV28 to TRBJ1-2; 8 bases map to TRBD1. Germline loops: CDR1 MDHEN, CDR2 SYDVKM. Trimming removed 7 bases from V and 6 bases from J; junction bases left unmatched: 7. This CDR3 has 13 amino acids. CDR3 sequence (DNA): TGTGCCAGCAACCAACAGGGGGAGGATGGCTACACCTTC. Translating it yields CASNQQGEDGYTF.

This chain connects TRBV7-2 to TRBJ1-6; the D gene is possibly TRBD1 (6 bases). The V gene lost 5 bases and the J gene lost 10 bases, with 24 bases spanning the gap. This CDR3 spans 17 amino acids. Per germline, CDR1 SGHTA and CDR2 FQGNSA. In DNA, the CDR3 is TGTGCCAGCAGCCCACCAAGATACAGGGATCCCAGATCACCCCTCCACTTT. It yields the protein CASSPPRYRDPRSPLHF.

This clone was recorded once. One end of the junction does not line up with germline, which may come from a read error. V is TRBV6-1 and J is TRBJ2-7; possibly TRBD1 for D (5 bases). The V gene's germline CDR1 is MNHNS and CDR2 SASEGT. The CDR3 is made up of 14 amino acids. Written as DNA, the CDR3 is TGTGCCTGCAGCCCGAGGACACTAACCTACGAGCAGTACTTC. This translates into CACSPRTLTYEQYF.